The next 7 T cell receptor beta chains were all read from a single sample in a study of blood T cell repertoires in COVID-19. Data came from immunoSEQ multiplex PCR; TCRdb stores just in-frame clones and leaves some out. The table lists around 240,000 clones, approximately 83% of them singletons, with less than 7.5% in the top ten. Sequencing was done on a sample of peripheral blood. Receptors originate from a woman in her fifties or sixties with acute or convalescent COVID-19.

J is TRBJ2-5 and V is TRBV7-3; D perhaps matches TRBD1 (6 bases). CDR3 length: 13 amino acids. V was trimmed by 3 bases and J by 5 bases, leaving 10 bases between them. CDR1 SGHTA and CDR2 FQGTGA come from the germline V gene. CDR3 protein: CASSLGARETQYF. The DNA of the CDR3 is TGTGCCAGCAGCTTGGGGGCCCGGGAGACCCAGTACTTC.

In DNA, the CDR3 is TGTGCCAGTAGTATGGGACAGTACCATAGCAATCAGCCCCAGCATTTT. Encoded protein: CASSMGQYHSNQPQHF. This chain links TRBV19 with TRBJ1-5; TRBD1 matches 7 bases. V lost 3 bases to trimming and J lost 0 bases; unmatched junction nucleotides: 5. Germline V gene sequence: CDR1 LNHDA, CDR2 SQIVND (reference sequence). This CDR3 region has 16 residues.

The rearrangement links TRBV28 to TRBJ2-1; 8 positions agree with TRBD2. Per the germline V gene, CDR1 is MDHEN and CDR2 is SYDVKM. The CDR3 has 14 residues. Losses at the gene ends were 6 bases for V and 9 bases for J; bases not matched to a gene: 10. This chain's CDR3 is CASRGTSTGPEQFF. CDR3 coding DNA: TGTGCCAGCAGAGGGACTAGTACGGGCCCTGAGCAGTTCTTC.

The gene calls are TRBV5-5 and TRBJ2-3, with 13 bases identical to TRBD2. J gave up 3 bases and V 4 bases, and 17 bases lay outside the gene matches. The CDR3 has 20 residues. Germline CDR1 reads SGHKS; CDR2 reads YYEKEE (reference sequence). The CDR3 region is CASSEIITSGRAGGTDTQYF. The CDR3 DNA follows: TGTGCCAGCAGCGAGATTATAACTAGCGGGAGGGCCGGTGGTACAGATACGCAGTATTTT.

For this clone: At the DNA level, this CDR3 is encoded by other sequences in the same sample as well. V is TRBV19 and J is TRBJ1-1, with 9 bases fitting TRBD1. V shed 4 bases and J 5 bases; nucleotides not matched to a gene: 2. This CDR3 is built from 13 residues. The V gene's germline CDR1 is LNHDA and CDR2 SQIVND (reference sequence). CDR3 DNA sequence: TGTGCCAGTAGTAGGGACAGGGCTACTGAAGCTTTCTTT. It yields the protein CASSRDRATEAFF.

The sample holds one count of this clone. This chain links TRBV15 with TRBJ2-2; TRBD1 aligns across 10 bases. This CDR3 contains 16 residues. The ends lost 6 bases at V and 4 bases at J; junction bases unmatched: 8. Germline values: CDR1 LNHNV, CDR2 YYDKDF (reference sequence). CDR3 nucleotide sequence: TGTGCCACCAGGGATCCCGGGACAGGGGTCACCGGGGAGCTGTTTTTT. It encodes CATRDPGTGVTGELFF.

This clone was counted a few times. The J gene is TRBJ2-3, the V gene TRBV12-3 or TRBV12-4; tentative D call: TRBD2 (6 bases). The CDR3 is 13 amino acids. Deletions cut 8 bases from V and 2 bases from J, with 11 bases between. CDR3 region: CASQGLTTDTQYF. The CDR3 nucleotides read TGTGCCAGCCAGGGACTTACCACAGATACGCAGTATTTT.